The 20 T cell receptor beta chains in this list originate from one sample, sequenced in a study of T cells in Graves' hyperthyroidism and ophthalmopathy. TCR beta CDR3 regions were amplified from RNA. The TCR CDR3 was amplified in a first-round RT-PCR using the HTBI primer set. One entry per CDR3 protein results from TCRdb running MiXCR on the multiplex PCR reads. The data contain approximately 720,000 distinct CDR3 sequences, around 20% of them singletons. Sequencing was performed on blood. The receptors derive from a woman in her forties or fifties with Graves' hyperthyroidism that later progressed to Graves' ophthalmopathy.

This clonotype was detected only a few times. The chain couples TRBV29-1 to TRBJ1-1; no clear D. V lost 5 bases and J lost 0, with 7 bases in between. CDR3 length: 12 residues. Germline loops: CDR1 SQVTM, CDR2 ANQGSEA. The CDR3 DNA follows: TGCAGCGTTAAAGGATTGAACACTGAAGCTTTCTTT. It translates to CSVKGLNTEAFF.

This clonotype has ten or more counts. In DNA, the CDR3 is TGTGCCAGCTCACCACAGGGAAGAACCGGGGAGCTGTTTTTT. It is translated as CASSPQGRTGELFF. The chain combines TRBV18 with TRBJ2-2; D uncertain. The V and J ends lost 1 base and 5 bases respectively, with 8 bases between them. CDR1 is KGHSH, CDR2 LQKENI, per germline. The CDR3 runs 14 residues.

Comments on this clonotype: One junction end does not reproduce the germline sequence, and a read error may be involved. V is TRBV7-9 and J is TRBJ2-7; 7 positions match TRBD1. This CDR3 comprises 16 residues. In germline, CDR1 is SEHNR, CDR2 FQNEAQ (reference sequence). The CDR3 coding sequence is TGTGCCAGCAGCTCCCTAAAACACAGGGGACCCTATGAGCAGTACTTC. Amino acid sequence: CASSSLKHRGPYEQYF.

This clonotype has more than one count but fewer than ten. DNA of the CDR3: TGCAGTGCTAGGGCCTTAGCCCATCCTGGCAATGAGCAGTTCTTC. Amino acids: CSARALAHPGNEQFF. V and J are TRBV20-1 and TRBJ2-1, with D uncertain. V lost 3 bases to trimming and J lost 6 bases, with 18 bases between them. CDR1 and CDR2 from the germline V gene are DFQATT and SNEGSKA (reference sequence). This CDR3 is built from 15 residues.

This clonotype has just one count. The V and J genes are TRBV6-1 and TRBJ2-7; D not certain. Germline V gene sequence: CDR1 MNHNS, CDR2 SASEGT. The CDR3 has 15 residues. The V and J ends lost 1 base and 6 bases respectively, with 16 bases between them. CDR3 residues: CASSEVSGRRGEQYF. The CDR3 DNA reads as TGTGCCAGCAGTGAAGTGTCAGGAAGGCGCGGCGAGCAGTACTTC.

V is TRBV7-8 and J is TRBJ1-1; D is perhaps TRBD1 (6 bases). CDR3 length: 14 residues. Germline CDR1 is SGHVS and CDR2 is FQNEAQ. V lost 7 bases to trimming and J lost 4 bases, with 16 bases between them. The CDR3 nucleotides are TGTGCCAGCACCCCGGAGGGGGGAGGCACTGAAGCTTTCTTT. Translated, it gives CASTPEGGGTEAFF.

This clonotype was observed a few times. The chain uses TRBV27 and TRBJ2-1, with D uncertain. Trimming shortened V by 6 bases and J by 0 bases, and 12 bases separated the two germline ends. CDR1 and CDR2 (germline): MNHEY, SMNVEV (reference sequence). The CDR3 length is 15 residues. CDR3 in DNA: TGTGCCAGCAGCGCTTCTTTGAGCTCCTACAATGAGCAGTTCTTC. Its translation is CASSASLSSYNEQFF.

This clonotype was counted many times. This rearrangement joins TRBV12-3 or TRBV12-4 to TRBJ2-3; the match to TRBD2 covers 11 bases. The V segment lost 4 bases and the J segment 3 bases; nucleotides outside the gene matches: 9. This CDR3 has 17 residues. CDR3 coding DNA: TGTGCCAGCAGTTCCGCGGTAGCGGGGGGGTCAACAGATACGCAGTATTTT. Amino acid sequence: CASSSAVAGGSTDTQYF.

This clonotype has at least ten counts. The V call is TRBV6-1, the J call TRBJ2-7, with TRBD2 matching over 11 bases. This CDR3 has 14 amino acids. Unmatched junction bases numbered 5, after V lost 5 bases and J lost 5 bases. Germline V lookup: CDR1 MNHNS, CDR2 SASEGT. CDR3 sequence: CASSSTSGVHEQYF. The DNA for the CDR3 is TGTGCCAGCAGTTCGACTAGCGGGGTCCACGAGCAGTACTTC.

This clonotype was counted many times. The V and J genes are TRBV7-9 and TRBJ2-7, with 12 nucleotides matching TRBD2. The germline V gene has CDR1 SEHNR and CDR2 FQNEAQ (reference sequence). V lost 6 bases, J lost 3 bases, and 3 bases stayed unmatched. This CDR3 has 14 amino acids. CDR3 in amino acids: CASSLTSGGYEQYF. CDR3 sequence (DNA): TGTGCCAGCAGTCTGACTAGCGGGGGCTACGAGCAGTACTTC.

This chain connects TRBV6-1 to TRBJ2-3, with 11 bases that match TRBD2. The CDR3 spans 16 residues. Germline values: CDR1 MNHNS, CDR2 SASEGT. The V segment lost 5 bases and the J segment 5 bases; nucleotides outside the gene matches: 9. The CDR3 reads CASSPLSGGARDTQYF. The CDR3 DNA is TGTGCCAGCAGTCCCCTTAGCGGGGGGGCCCGAGATACGCAGTATTTT.

This clonotype has a count of ten or more. V usage is TRBV7-9 and J usage is TRBJ2-5, with unresolved D. The CDR3 extends over 14 amino acids. The V gene lost 7 bases and the J gene lost 1 base, with 13 bases spanning the gap. From germline, CDR1 is SEHNR and CDR2 FQNEAQ (reference sequence). Here the CDR3 reads CASTRTGIQETQYF. DNA for the CDR3: TGTGCCAGCACCAGGACGGGCATCCAAGAGACCCAGTACTTC.

The chain has TRBV5-5 and TRBJ1-4; D gene ambiguous. This CDR3 contains 14 residues. Trimming removed 3 bases from V and 3 bases from J, with 9 bases in between. The germline gives CDR1 SGHKS, CDR2 YYEKEE (reference sequence). The CDR3 loop is CASSYTTANEKLFF. CDR3 nucleotides: TGTGCCAGCAGCTACACCACGGCTAATGAAAAACTGTTTTTT. Drawing the rest from reference TRBV5-5 and TRBJ1-4, the complete variable domain is DAGVTQSPTHLIKTRGQQVTLRCSPISGHKSVSWYQQVLGQGPQFIFQYYEKEERGRGNFPDRFSARQFPNYSSELNVNALLLGDSALYLCASSYTTANEKLFFGSGTQLSVL.

This clonotype was seen at least ten times. The rearrangement uses TRBV30 and TRBJ1-5; D might be TRBD1 (5 bases). Trimming removed 3 bases from V and 1 base from J, with 10 bases in between. Looked up from germline, CDR1 is GTSNPN and CDR2 is SVGIG (reference sequence). This CDR3 contains 14 residues. CDR3 DNA: TGTGCCTGGAGCCCCAGGGCGAGCAATCAGCCCCAGCATTTT. As protein: CAWSPRASNQPQHF.

This clonotype was picked up a small number of times. The CDR3 region is CSASGGGNTIYF. CDR3 sequence (DNA): TGCAGTGCTTCAGGGGGCGGAAACACCATATATTTT. The chain recombines TRBV20-1 with TRBJ1-3, with TRBD1 matching 8 bases. Per germline, CDR1 DFQATT and CDR2 SNEGSKA (reference sequence). The CDR3 is made up of 12 amino acids. With 5 bases clipped from V and 4 bases from J, the junction kept 1 base outside the gene matches.

This clonotype was counted many times. The V and J genes are TRBV7-8 and TRBJ1-5; D not certain. The CDR3 length is 16 residues. CDR1 is SGHVS and CDR2 is FQNEAQ in the germline V gene. V gave up 5 bases and J gave up 5 bases, with 19 bases separating them. The CDR3 DNA reads as TGTGCCAGCAGCCCAGGTCGGACGGGCATGTATCAGCCCCAGCATTTT. Its translation: CASSPGRTGMYQPQHF.

As regards this clonotype: A junction end diverges from the germline sequence, so it may reflect a read error. The J gene is TRBJ2-3, the V gene TRBV7-2; the D is unclear. The germline V gene has CDR1 SGHTA and CDR2 FQGNSA. The CDR3 runs to 13 residues. The CDR3 here is CANSFAGTDTQYF. The CDR3 DNA sequence: TGTGCCAACAGCTTCGCCGGGACAGATACGCAGTATTTT.

This clonotype has just a few counts. This chain connects TRBV5-6 to TRBJ1-4; D is undetermined. V was cut by 1 base and J by 8 bases, with 15 bases left in between. CDR3 size: 15 residues. CDR1 and CDR2 (germline): SGHDT, YYEEEE. In DNA form, the CDR3 reads TGTGCCAGCAGCTTGATGAGTGATGTTGGAGAAAAACTGTTTTTT. It encodes CASSLMSDVGEKLFF.

This clonotype was counted between two and nine times. The chain employs TRBV6-6 and TRBJ1-2; D not certain. The V gene's germline CDR1 is MNHNY and CDR2 SVGAGI (reference sequence). Trimming shortened V by 0 bases and J by 8 bases, and 10 bases separated the two germline ends. This CDR3 is 13 amino acids long. CDR3 sequence: CASSYSKWEGYTF. The CDR3 DNA sequence: TGTGCCAGCAGTTACTCGAAATGGGAGGGCTACACCTTC.

This clonotype has ten or more counts. V usage is TRBV7-3 and J usage is TRBJ2-1, with D unresolved. CDR1 is SGHTA, CDR2 FQGTGA, per germline. CDR3 length: 14 amino acids. Trimming left V 2 bases short and J 7 bases short, with 12 bases between. Written as DNA, the CDR3 is TGTGCCAGCAGCTTAGCCGGGTTAGGAAATGAGCAGTTCTTC. Encoded protein: CASSLAGLGNEQFF.